The 29 T cell receptor beta chains presented below share a single source sample, sequenced in a study of T cell changes during pregnancy in multiple sclerosis. TCRdb's copy holds only in-frame clones and misses some; the assay was immunoSEQ multiplex PCR. The table records some 87,000 clones, approximately 92% of them present only once. The source was peripheral blood, collected in the first trimester of pregnancy. These receptor sequences come from a female donor with multiple sclerosis, enrolled in a pregnancy study.

This clone was detected only once. This rearrangement joins TRBV2 to TRBJ2-5, with D perhaps TRBD2 (5 bases). Germline V gives CDR1 SNHLY, CDR2 FYNNEI. Trimming shortened V by 10 bases and J by 5 bases, and 20 bases separated the two germline ends. This CDR3 spans 14 amino acids. CDR3 loop: CATGSGALLETQYF. CDR3 nucleotide sequence: TGTGCCACCGGAAGCGGAGCCCTGCTGGAGACCCAGTACTTC. The full variable domain, with the rest looked up from reference TRBV2 and TRBJ2-5, is EPEVTQTPSHQVTQMGQEVILRCVPISNHLYFYWYRQILGQKVEFLVSFYNNEISEKSEIFDDQFSVERPDGSNFTLKIRSTKLEDSAMYFCATGSGALLETQYFGPGTRLLVL.

The chain recombines TRBV5-1 with TRBJ2-1, with D possibly matching TRBD2 (7 bases). CDR1 and CDR2 from the germline V gene are SGHRS and YFSETQ. V was trimmed by 4 bases and J by 5 bases, leaving 19 bases between them. The CDR3 length is 16 residues. The CDR3 nucleotides are TGCGCCAGCAGCGCCGATCCGGGGGCGGGGGACAATGAGCAGTTCTTC. This codes for CASSADPGAGDNEQFF.

This chain joins TRBV28 and TRBJ2-5; TRBD2 aligns across 10 bases. The J segment lost 0 bases and the V segment lost 2 bases, leaving 6 bases of the junction unmatched. Germline-derived CDR1 and CDR2 are MDHEN and SYDVKM. The CDR3 runs 17 residues. The DNA of the CDR3 is TGTGCCAGCAGTTTAGAAAGGACTAGCGGAGACCAAGAGACCCAGTACTTC. Translated: CASSLERTSGDQETQYF.

A single count supports this clone. The chain uses TRBV2 and TRBJ2-6; 9 bases line up with TRBD1. The CDR3 totals 18 residues. Germline V gene data show CDR1 as SNHLY and CDR2 as FYNNEI. Trimming cost V 0 bases and J 4 bases; bases outside gene matches: 7. The DNA for the CDR3 is TGTGCCAGCAGTGAAGCGGGACAGGGCGCATGGGGGGCCAACGTCCTGACTTTC. This gives the protein CASSEAGQGAWGANVLTF.

This chain connects TRBV2 to TRBJ2-7, with D possibly matching TRBD2 (6 bases). V lost 5 bases and J 10 bases, leaving 12 bases between the germline ends. This CDR3 comprises 11 residues. Germline V gives CDR1 SNHLY, CDR2 FYNNEI. In DNA, the CDR3 is TGTGCCAGCAGTTGGACGGCGGGACAGTACTTC. As protein: CASSWTAGQYF.

The chain recombines TRBV9 with TRBJ2-1; 10 bases align to TRBD2. From germline, CDR1 is SGDLS and CDR2 YYNGEE. The CDR3 spans 16 residues. After removal of 0 bases from V and 6 bases from J, the junction contained 6 bases not matched to a gene. The CDR3 sequence: CASSVGLAGVGNEQFF. The CDR3 nucleotides read TGTGCCAGCAGCGTAGGCCTAGCGGGAGTAGGCAATGAGCAGTTCTTC.

The chain has TRBV5-1 and TRBJ1-3; D may be TRBD1 (5 bases). This CDR3 has 14 residues. CDR1 is SGHRS and CDR2 is YFSETQ in the germline V gene. Between the trimmed V and J ends, which lost 1 base and 0 bases, there was a span of 5 bases. CDR3 in DNA: TGCGCCAGCAGCTTGAGGGGCTCTGGAAACACCATATATTTT. Its protein product is CASSLRGSGNTIYF. Full variable domain (outside the CDR3, taken from reference TRBV5-1 and TRBJ1-3): KAGVTQTPRYLIKTRGQQVTLSCSPISGHRSVSWYQQTPGQGLQFLFEYFSETQRNKGNFPGRFSGRQFSNSRSEMNVSTLELGDSALYLCASSLRGSGNTIYFGEGSWLTVV.

J is TRBJ2-1 and V is TRBV7-9, with 10 bases that match TRBD2. V lost 2 bases, J lost 9 bases, and 4 bases stayed unmatched. This CDR3 has 14 amino acids. Germline lookup yields CDR1 SEHNR and CDR2 FQNEAQ (reference sequence). The CDR3 nucleotides are TGTGCCAGCAGCTTACTAGCGGGAGACTTTGAGCAGTTCTTC. It translates to CASSLLAGDFEQFF.

The genes are TRBV6-5 and TRBJ1-1; TRBD1 might be the D (5 bases). From germline, CDR1 is MNHEY and CDR2 SVGAGI. Trimming took off 2 bases at V and 2 bases at J, with 9 bases between the two ends. The length of the CDR3 is 14 residues. The CDR3 region has the DNA TGTGCCAGCAGTTACCGCCAGGGTAACACTGAAGCTTTCTTT. Amino acids: CASSYRQGNTEAFF.

The gene calls are TRBV10-3 and TRBJ2-2; 12 bases are a match to TRBD1. Germline V gene sequence: CDR1 ENHRY, CDR2 SYGVKD. This CDR3 is built from 18 residues. J gave up 0 bases and V 7 bases, and 9 bases lay outside the gene matches. CDR3 sequence: CAINPRGQGAPNTGELFF. CDR3 bases: TGTGCCATCAATCCCCGGGGACAGGGGGCGCCGAACACCGGGGAGCTGTTTTTT.

The rearrangement links TRBV11-2 to TRBJ1-4; D ambiguous. CDR1 is SGHAT and CDR2 is FQNNGV in the germline V gene. The V end was cut by 1 base, the J end by 8 bases, with 11 bases between. The CDR3 totals 14 residues. The CDR3 sequence is CASSLGYRTEKLFF. CDR3 in DNA: TGTGCCAGCAGCTTAGGGTATAGAACCGAAAAACTGTTTTTT.

The chain employs TRBV28 and TRBJ1-5; TRBD1 is a possible D gene (6 bases). The ends were cut back, 3 bases at V and 5 bases at J, with 11 bases in the middle. The CDR3 has 14 residues. Germline V gene data show CDR1 as MDHEN and CDR2 as SYDVKM. This chain's CDR3 is CASSLSTGHQPQHF. The CDR3 DNA reads TGTGCCAGCAGTTTGTCGACAGGCCATCAGCCCCAGCATTTT.

In this sample, this clone turned up once. The chain combines TRBV30 with TRBJ1-1; D gene unclear. Germline CDR1 GTSNPN, CDR2 SVGIG (reference sequence). V was cut by 4 bases and J by 0 bases, with 15 bases left in between. This CDR3 is 15 amino acids long. The CDR3 DNA reads as TGTGCCTGGACCCCCCCCCGGGGAATGAACACTGAAGCTTTCTTT. This sequence encodes CAWTPPRGMNTEAFF.

This chain links TRBV10-3 with TRBJ2-5; a weak D match, TRBD2 (6 bases). V was cut by 10 bases and J by 4 bases, with 19 bases left in between. The CDR3 runs 14 residues. Germline V gene data show CDR1 as ENHRY and CDR2 as SYGVKD. The CDR3, as DNA: TGTGCCACCACCTTTGGGGGAGGACGAGAGACCCAGTACTTC. Its translation is CATTFGGGRETQYF.

The chain has TRBV5-1 and TRBJ1-1; 8 bases align to TRBD1. Germline V lookup: CDR1 SGHRS, CDR2 YFSETQ. The ends lost 2 bases at V and 6 bases at J; junction bases unmatched: 3. CDR3 length: 13 amino acids. DNA of the CDR3: TGCGCCAGCAGCTTAACAGGGGGTTCTGAAGCTTTCTTT. It specifies CASSLTGGSEAFF.

This clone appeared a single time. V gene TRBV29-1 combines with J gene TRBJ1-2; TRBD1 matches 7 bases. Unmatched junction bases numbered 4, after V lost 6 bases and J lost 3 bases. Germline V lookup: CDR1 SQVTM, CDR2 ANQGSEA. The CDR3 extends over 12 amino acids. As DNA, the CDR3 is TGCAGCGTAGGACAGGCCTACTATGGCTACACCTTC. Protein: CSVGQAYYGYTF.

This chain links TRBV30 with TRBJ2-1; 9 bases align to TRBD2. The CDR3 totals 14 residues. V gave up 2 bases and J gave up 4 bases; unmatched junction bases: 3. From germline, CDR1 is GTSNPN and CDR2 SVGIG (reference sequence). The CDR3 DNA reads TGTGCCTGGAGTCGAGGACTAGCGTACAATGAGCAGTTCTTC. Amino acids: CAWSRGLAYNEQFF.

This clone was observed a single time. The chain couples TRBV11-3 to TRBJ2-7; 8 nucleotides line up with TRBD2. This CDR3 spans 14 amino acids. The germline gives CDR1 SGHNT, CDR2 YENEEA. Unmatched junction bases numbered 6, after V lost 4 bases and J lost 4 bases. The CDR3 here is CASSSRTSRYEQYF. The CDR3 coding sequence is TGTGCCAGCAGCTCCCGGACTAGCAGGTACGAGCAGTACTTC.

This chain links TRBV27 with TRBJ2-5; the match to TRBD2 covers 7 bases. The CDR3 is 15 residues long. Germline V gene data show CDR1 as MNHEY and CDR2 as SMNVEV (reference sequence). The J segment lost 4 bases and the V segment lost 6 bases, leaving 11 bases of the junction unmatched. CDR3 in amino acids: CASSRGGVWGETQYF. The CDR3 nucleotides are TGTGCCAGCAGCCGGGGAGGGGTTTGGGGAGAGACCCAGTACTTC.

The chain has TRBV27 and TRBJ2-7, with 7 bases lining up with TRBD2. CDR3 length: 16 residues. Germline-derived CDR1 and CDR2 are MNHEY and SMNVEV (reference sequence). The ends lost 5 bases at V and 1 base at J; junction bases unmatched: 11. CDR3 sequence (DNA): TGTGCCAGCAGTCCAACGGGGGGTGCGGGATCCTACGAGCAGTACTTC. Protein product: CASSPTGGAGSYEQYF.

This clone was detected only once. V and J are TRBV10-2 and TRBJ1-6; D is unresolved. Germline V CDR1 and CDR2: WSHSY, SAAADI. The CDR3 covers 12 residues. Trimming removed 6 bases from V and 10 bases from J, with 10 bases in between. CDR3 coding DNA: TGCGCCAGCAGGGGAGGGAACTCACCCCTCCACTTT. Residues: CASRGGNSPLHF.

On this clone: Other DNA sequences in this specimen translate into the identical CDR3. The chain combines TRBV9 with TRBJ2-3; TRBD1 is a possible D gene (6 bases). V lost 0 bases and J lost 1, with 6 bases in between. Germline CDR1 reads SGDLS; CDR2 reads YYNGEE. The CDR3 is 14 residues long. The CDR3 DNA reads TGTGCCAGCAGCGTAGGGACAGGCACAGATACGCAGTATTTT. This encodes CASSVGTGTDTQYF.

The chain employs TRBV30 and TRBJ1-5, with a weak D call TRBD1 (6 bases). CDR3 length equals 13 residues. V lost 1 base and J lost 6, with 10 bases in between. Germline CDR1 and CDR2: GTSNPN and SVGIG (reference sequence). CDR3 residues: CAWSARRGQPQHF. For the CDR3, the DNA is TGTGCCTGGAGTGCTCGCAGGGGTCAGCCCCAGCATTTT.

The gene calls are TRBV7-8 and TRBJ2-1, with 7 bases fitting TRBD2. Trimming at V came to 1 base and at J to 8 bases, leaving 8 bases not matched to a gene. The CDR3 covers 15 residues. The germline CDR1 and CDR2 sequences are SGHVS and FQNEAQ. The CDR3 sequence is CASSLGLAYDDEQFF. In nucleotides, the CDR3 is TGTGCCAGCAGCTTAGGACTAGCTTATGACGATGAGCAGTTCTTC.

This chain joins TRBV27 and TRBJ2-7, with 12 bases aligning to TRBD2. The CDR3 has 19 amino acids. Germline CDR1 MNHEY, CDR2 SMNVEV (reference sequence). Trimming cost V 1 base and J 3 bases; bases outside gene matches: 13. The CDR3 spells CASSLYSASGRVYDYEQYF. The DNA of the CDR3 is TGTGCCAGCAGTTTATATTCGGCTAGCGGGAGGGTGTACGACTACGAGCAGTACTTC.

The rearrangement joins TRBV25-1 to TRBJ2-5; the D is unclear. This CDR3 region has 15 residues. V shed 1 base and J shed 5 bases, with 14 bases lying between them. Germline CDR1 and CDR2: MGHDK and SYGVNS. The CDR3: CASSEFKSSKETQYF. The DNA for the CDR3 is TGTGCCAGCAGTGAATTTAAATCTAGTAAGGAGACCCAGTACTTC.

This sequence joins TRBV7-6 and TRBJ1-1; D is unresolved. The CDR3 totals 12 residues. Germline V gene sequence: CDR1 SGHVS, CDR2 FNYEAQ. Trimming left V 4 bases short and J 5 bases short, with 8 bases between. Here the CDR3 DNA reads TGTGCCAGCAGCTCCAGACAAACTGAAGCTTTCTTT. It yields the protein CASSSRQTEAFF.

Here the CDR3 reads CASSPGGGYTEAFF. Written as DNA, the CDR3 is TGTGCCAGCAGTCCAGGGGGCGGGTACACTGAAGCTTTCTTT. The genes are TRBV28 and TRBJ1-1, with 8 bases identical to TRBD1. Germline V CDR1 and CDR2: MDHEN, SYDVKM. The CDR3 sequence is 14 residues long. Trimming at V came to 5 bases and at J to 3 bases, leaving 5 bases not matched to a gene.

The J gene is TRBJ2-6, the V gene TRBV7-3, with 7 bases fitting TRBD2. The junction had 4 bases not matched to a gene; V was cut back by 2 bases and J by 0 bases. The CDR3 consists of 17 residues. Per germline, CDR1 SGHTA and CDR2 FQGTGA. CDR3 sequence: CASSLERGSSGANVLTF. CDR3 DNA sequence: TGTGCCAGCAGCTTAGAGCGGGGAAGCTCTGGGGCCAACGTCCTGACTTTC.